One sample yielded the 20 T cell receptor beta chains listed below, sequenced in a study of T cell responses to AZD1222 COVID-19 vaccine. Only in-frame clones appear in the TCRdb table, and some are missing; sequencing was by immunoSEQ multiplex PCR. The sample lists under 150,000 clones, about nine tenths occurring once. This specimen was peripheral blood, taken 28 days after the second AZD1222 dose. These receptors all stem from an adult who received the AZD1222 COVID-19 vaccine.

This clone was seen only a few times. This chain links TRBV2 with TRBJ1-2; TRBD1 agrees at 10 bases. The CDR3 loop spans 16 amino acids. The ends lost 0 bases at V and 8 bases at J; junction bases unmatched: 9. The V gene's germline CDR1 is SNHLY and CDR2 FYNNEI. CDR3 residues: CASSEALRDRGRGYTF. CDR3 sequence (DNA): TGTGCCAGCAGTGAAGCGCTTCGGGACAGGGGTAGGGGCTACACCTTC.

This chain uses TRBV6-5 with TRBJ1-1, with TRBD1 as a possible D gene (5 bases). Germline values: CDR1 MNHEY, CDR2 SVGAGI. With 3 bases removed from V and 7 bases from J, the gap between germline ends came to 15 bases. This CDR3 is 14 amino acids long. The CDR3 bases are TGTGCCAGCAGTTATGGCGGGGCTGAGAATGAAGCTTTCTTT. The encoded protein is CASSYGGAENEAFF.

V and J are TRBV4-1 and TRBJ1-6, with D hard to call. From germline, CDR1 is MGHRA and CDR2 YSYEKL. V dropped 0 bases and J dropped 0 bases, with 6 bases sitting between them. This CDR3 has 16 amino acids. The CDR3 protein is CASSQDASSYNSPLHF. The DNA for the CDR3 is TGCGCCAGCAGCCAAGACGCGAGCTCCTATAATTCACCCCTCCACTTT.

V usage is TRBV18 and J usage is TRBJ1-5; D ambiguous. Germline assignment: CDR1 KGHSH and CDR2 LQKENI. The CDR3 consists of 14 residues. With 6 bases removed from V and 0 bases from J, the gap between germline ends came to 9 bases. CDR3 residues: CASSLDVSNQPQHF. CDR3 in DNA: TGTGCCAGCTCCCTGGACGTTAGCAATCAGCCCCAGCATTTT.

The chain is built from TRBV27 and TRBJ1-1, with D possibly TRBD1 on 5 matching bases. The CDR3 loop spans 13 amino acids. The V end lost 2 bases, the J end lost 4 bases, and 8 bases lay between the germline ends. The germline V gene has CDR1 MNHEY and CDR2 SMNVEV (reference sequence). The CDR3 bases are TGTGCCAGCAGTTTAAACGGGGGCACTGAAGCTTTCTTT. This translates into CASSLNGGTEAFF.

The chain employs TRBV6-1 and TRBJ1-2; D gene uncertain. V was clipped by 3 bases and J by 4 bases, with 9 bases between them. The CDR3 consists of 13 residues. Germline values: CDR1 MNHNS, CDR2 SASEGT. CDR3 DNA sequence: TGTGCCAGCAGTGAGGCCGTGGGCTATGGCTACACCTTC. Translating gives CASSEAVGYGYTF.

The chain uses TRBV3-1 (or the pseudogene TRBV3-2) and TRBJ2-1, with 8 bases matching TRBD1. CDR3 length: 16 residues. After removal of 0 bases from V and 7 bases from J, the junction contained 8 bases not matched to a gene. Germline values: CDR1 LGHDT, CDR2 YNNKEL (reference sequence). In DNA, the CDR3 is TGTGCCAGCAGCCAAGAGGCAACAGGGGGTCGGAATGAGCAGTTCTTC. It specifies CASSQEATGGRNEQFF.

The chain couples TRBV28 to TRBJ1-4; a weak D match, TRBD1 (5 bases). The germline CDR1 and CDR2 sequences are MDHEN and SYDVKM. CDR3 size: 13 residues. CDR3 nucleotides: TGTGCAACCAAGGGCAGGGAGATTGAAAAACTGTTTTTT. The encoded protein is CATKGREIEKLFF.

This clone was seen once. The chain has TRBV10-3 and TRBJ1-2; D gene unclear. The V and J ends lost 3 bases and 0 bases respectively, with 11 bases between them. Germline V gene data show CDR1 as ENHRY and CDR2 as SYGVKD. CDR3 length: 15 residues. CDR3 in DNA: TGTGCCATCAGTGATAGGGAAAGGTCTAACTATGGCTACACCTTC. This codes for CAISDRERSNYGYTF.

This chain links TRBV24-1 with TRBJ1-2; possibly TRBD1 for D (5 bases). Trimming pared 3 bases from V and 3 bases from J, leaving 10 bases between. The CDR3 sequence is 14 residues long. Per germline, CDR1 KGHDR and CDR2 SFDVKD. The CDR3 here is CATSDRDSHYGYTF. CDR3 in DNA: TGTGCCACCAGTGATCGGGACTCACACTATGGCTACACCTTC.

This chain connects TRBV5-6 to TRBJ2-3; D uncertain. The CDR3 runs to 13 residues. The V end was cut by 0 bases, the J end by 2 bases, with 4 bases between. Per the germline V gene, CDR1 is SGHDT and CDR2 is YYEEEE. The CDR3: CASSLEPTDTQYF. The CDR3 DNA reads TGTGCCAGCAGCTTGGAACCCACAGATACGCAGTATTTT.

This rearrangement joins TRBV2 to TRBJ2-2; 8 bases line up with TRBD1. V gave up 6 bases and J gave up 0 bases; unmatched junction bases: 12. CDR1 is SNHLY and CDR2 is FYNNEI in the germline V gene. This CDR3 is 18 amino acids long. CDR3 sequence: CASSTGTGNFANTGELFF. CDR3 in DNA: TGTGCCAGCAGCACCGGGACAGGCAACTTCGCGAACACCGGGGAGCTGTTTTTT.

V and J are TRBV5-1 and TRBJ1-2; 8 bases align to TRBD1. Germline CDR1 reads SGHRS; CDR2 reads YFSETQ. The CDR3 spans 15 residues. Trimming cost V 4 bases and J 2 bases; bases outside gene matches: 7. The CDR3 protein is CASSVSGTGNYGYTF. The CDR3 nucleotides are TGCGCCAGCAGCGTTTCCGGGACAGGCAACTATGGCTACACCTTC. The whole variable domain, remainder taken from reference TRBV5-1 and TRBJ1-2, is KAGVTQTPRYLIKTRGQQVTLSCSPISGHRSVSWYQQTPGQGLQFLFEYFSETQRNKGNFPGRFSGRQFSNSRSEMNVSTLELGDSALYLCASSVSGTGNYGYTFGSGTRLTVV.

This CDR3 is CASSDAGQAHYGYTF. The CDR3 coding sequence is TGTGCCAGCAGTGACGCCGGACAGGCCCACTATGGCTACACCTTC. The V call is TRBV6-1, the J call TRBJ1-2; 7 nucleotides match TRBD1. The CDR3 runs to 15 residues. The trim removed 3 bases at V and 3 bases at J, leaving 7 bases unmatched. CDR1 is MNHNS and CDR2 is SASEGT in the germline V gene.

This clone appeared once. The chain combines TRBV30 with TRBJ1-4, with TRBD1 matching 10 bases. Germline loops: CDR1 GTSNPN, CDR2 SVGIG (reference sequence). The CDR3 contains 19 residues. After removal of 2 bases from V and 3 bases from J, the junction contained 15 bases not matched to a gene. The CDR3 DNA follows: TGTGCCTGGAGTTCAGGGACAGGGGTGTTCGCGGAGTCTAATGAAAAACTGTTTTTT. It specifies CAWSSGTGVFAESNEKLFF.

The V and J genes are TRBV5-8 and TRBJ2-1, with no clear D. The CDR3 has 12 residues. Germline CDR1 is SGHTS and CDR2 is YDEGEE. Trimming stripped 1 base from V and 9 bases from J, with 8 bases between. CDR3 coding DNA: TGTGCCAGCAGCTTGACGGGTGGTGAGCAGTTCTTC. This encodes CASSLTGGEQFF.

V usage is TRBV21-1 and J usage is TRBJ1-5; the table calls TRBD1, which could not be checked here. TRBV21-1 is a pseudogene. The CDR3 runs to 19 residues. The CDR3 here is CASSKTSSSQGLLNQPQHF. CDR3 nucleotide sequence: TGTGCCAGCAGCAAAACCTCTTCGAGTCAGGGGCTCCTAAATCAGCCCCAGCATTTT.

The chain links TRBV19 to TRBJ1-5; D not certain. Trimming took off 6 bases at V and 3 bases at J, with 18 bases between the two ends. CDR3 length equals 16 residues. Germline loops: CDR1 LNHDA, CDR2 SQIVND (reference sequence). CDR3 amino acids: CASSTTHTSYNQPQHF. The CDR3 nucleotides read TGTGCCAGTAGCACAACCCACACAAGCTACAATCAGCCCCAGCATTTT.

This sequence joins TRBV28 and TRBJ1-2; D possibly corresponds to TRBD1 (6 bases). Germline V gene data show CDR1 as MDHEN and CDR2 as SYDVKM. This CDR3 is 14 amino acids long. Trimming took off 6 bases at V and 4 bases at J, with 15 bases between the two ends. The CDR3 nucleotides are TGTGCCAGCAGCCCGTCAGGGGAGGGCTATGGCTACACCTTC. It codes for CASSPSGEGYGYTF.

V gene TRBV19 combines with J gene TRBJ1-2; 7 positions agree with TRBD1. V shed 5 bases and J 4 bases; nucleotides not matched to a gene: 10. This CDR3 is built from 15 residues. Per the germline V gene, CDR1 is LNHDA and CDR2 is SQIVND (reference sequence). The CDR3 sequence is CASSPHTGDSYGYTF. CDR3 nucleotide sequence: TGTGCCAGTAGTCCACATACAGGGGACTCCTATGGCTACACCTTC.